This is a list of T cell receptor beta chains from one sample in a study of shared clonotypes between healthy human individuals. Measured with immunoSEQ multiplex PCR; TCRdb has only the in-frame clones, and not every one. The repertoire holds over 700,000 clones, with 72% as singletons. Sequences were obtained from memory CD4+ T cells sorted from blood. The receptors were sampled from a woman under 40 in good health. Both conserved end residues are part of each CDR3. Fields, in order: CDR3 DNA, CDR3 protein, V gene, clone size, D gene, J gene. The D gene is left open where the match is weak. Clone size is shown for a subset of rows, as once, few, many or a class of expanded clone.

CDR3nt: TGTGCCAGCAGCTTAAGCCCGCGGGGTGAAAAACTGTTTTTT; CDR3aa: CASSLSPRGEKLFF; v_gene: TRBV5-4; abundance: NA; d_gene: NA; j_gene: TRBJ1-4
CDR3nt: TGTGCCAGCAGTTACTTCGAGGGCACTGAAGCTTTCTTT; CDR3aa: CASSYFEGTEAFF; v_gene: TRBV6-5; abundance: NA; d_gene: NA; j_gene: TRBJ1-1
CDR3nt: TGTGCCAGCAGGCGACTGAGACCGGAGCAGTTCTTC; CDR3aa: CASRRLRPEQFF; v_gene: TRBV2; abundance: NA; d_gene: NA; j_gene: TRBJ2-1
CDR3nt: TGCAGCGTTGTTGTCAGGGGTGAACCCTACGAGCAGTACTTC; CDR3aa: CSVVVRGEPYEQYF; v_gene: TRBV29-1; abundance: NA; d_gene: NA; j_gene: TRBJ2-7
CDR3nt: TGTGCCAGTAGACCAGCCGGGACGGCGACCTACGAGCAGTACTTC; CDR3aa: CASRPAGTATYEQYF; v_gene: TRBV19; abundance: NA; d_gene: NA; j_gene: TRBJ2-7
CDR3nt: TGTGCCAGTAAACGCCGGGACAGCTACGAGCAGTACTTC; CDR3aa: CASKRRDSYEQYF; v_gene: TRBV19; abundance: few; d_gene: TRBD1; j_gene: TRBJ2-7
CDR3nt: TGTGCCACCGGCGGCGGGAGGAGCAACACCGGGGAGCTGTTTTTT; CDR3aa: CATGGGRSNTGELFF; v_gene: TRBV19; abundance: NA; d_gene: TRBD2; j_gene: TRBJ2-2
CDR3nt: TGCGCCAGCAGCACAGGACTAGCGGGAGAAATCAGGAAGACCCAGTACTTC; CDR3aa: CASSTGLAGEIRKTQYF; v_gene: TRBV5-1; abundance: NA; d_gene: TRBD2; j_gene: TRBJ2-5
CDR3nt: TGTGCCAGTACTTTCAGGATCGCAACGAGCAATCAGCCCCAGCATTTT; CDR3aa: CASTFRIATSNQPQHF; v_gene: TRBV19; abundance: many; d_gene: NA; j_gene: TRBJ1-5
CDR3nt: TGTGCCAGCAGTTTCGCTTTCCCCCCGCTCGAGCAGTACTTC; CDR3aa: CASSFAFPPLEQYF; v_gene: TRBV28; abundance: NA; d_gene: NA; j_gene: TRBJ2-7
CDR3nt: TGTGCCAGCAGCTCCCGGGACAACAACTGGGATGAGCAGTTCTTC; CDR3aa: CASSSRDNNWDEQFF; v_gene: TRBV5-5; abundance: NA; d_gene: NA; j_gene: TRBJ2-1